The 6 T cell receptor beta chains given below trace back to one sample, sequenced in a study of blood T cell repertoires in COVID-19. Only in-frame clones appear in the TCRdb table, and some are missing; sequencing was by immunoSEQ multiplex PCR. The table has under 300,000 clones, 65% to 90% seen once; the top ten hold 2.5% to 3%. Sequencing was carried out using peripheral blood. All receptors come from a woman aged 60 to 75 with active or convalescent COVID-19.

V usage is TRBV14 and J usage is TRBJ1-1; D is unclear. The CDR3 runs 14 residues. The V end lost 0 bases, the J end lost 0 bases, and 5 bases lay between the germline ends. CDR1 is SGHDN and CDR2 is FVKESK in the germline V gene. As DNA, the CDR3 is TGTGCCAGCAGCCAAGACAACTTGAACACTGAAGCTTTCTTT. Protein: CASSQDNLNTEAFF.

This clone was observed a handful of times. The J gene is TRBJ1-2, the V gene TRBV9; D is unresolved. The CDR3 has 13 residues. With 3 bases removed from V and 1 base from J, the gap between germline ends came to 7 bases. Germline CDR1 reads SGDLS; CDR2 reads YYNGEE. The CDR3 is CASSAGGNYGYTF. The CDR3 bases are TGTGCCAGCAGCGCGGGAGGTAACTATGGCTACACCTTC.

This clone was seen only once. The chain recombines TRBV7-2 with TRBJ2-5; a possible D gene is TRBD2 (5 bases). V lost 4 bases, J lost 5 bases, and 14 bases lay in between. CDR3 length: 14 residues. Germline values: CDR1 SGHTA, CDR2 FQGNSA. The CDR3 DNA is TGTGCCAGCAGCTCATATAAGTCGGGGGAGACCCAGTACTTC. It is translated as CASSSYKSGETQYF.

The chain couples TRBV5-1 to TRBJ2-5; D perhaps matches TRBD1 (5 bases). CDR3 length: 16 residues. Trimming left V 2 bases short and J 3 bases short, with 17 bases between. Germline assignment: CDR1 SGHRS and CDR2 YFSETQ. The CDR3 loop reads CASSLGKGVGEETQYF. As DNA, the CDR3 is TGCGCCAGCAGCTTAGGGAAAGGGGTTGGGGAAGAGACCCAGTACTTC.

The chain carries TRBV18 and TRBJ1-6; possibly TRBD1 for D (5 bases). V lost 4 bases to trimming and J lost 8 bases, with 24 bases between them. The CDR3 sequence is 18 residues long. In germline, CDR1 is KGHSH, CDR2 LQKENI. The CDR3 reads CASSQKSRAGSADSPLHF. The CDR3 region has the DNA TGTGCCAGCTCACAAAAAAGCAGGGCTGGCTCTGCTGATTCACCCCTCCACTTT.

This sequence joins TRBV11-3 and TRBJ1-1; tentative D call: TRBD1 (5 bases). Per the germline V gene, CDR1 is SGHNT and CDR2 is YENEEA. This CDR3 region has 14 residues. V was cut by 1 base and J by 1 base, with 7 bases left in between. CDR3 sequence reads: CASSLGGQNTEAFF. The CDR3 DNA sequence: TGTGCCAGCAGCTTAGGGGGCCAGAACACTGAAGCTTTCTTT.